The clone carrying this T cell receptor (beta chain) was counted once. These data originate in a study of blood T cell repertoires in COVID-19. The CDR3 runs 13 residues. The V end was cut by 10 bases, the J end by 3 bases, with 12 bases between. The germline gives CDR1 SNHLY, CDR2 FYNNEI. Libraries were prepared by immunoSEQ multiplex PCR; TCRdb keeps only in-frame clonotypes and omits some of them. The repertoire holds 120,000 to 150,000 clones, 75% to 85% seen once, with 2.5% to 3% in the top ten. This TCR was sampled from a man aged 45-65 years with acute or convalescent COVID-19. Input material: peripheral blood. V is TRBV2 and J is TRBJ2-2; a weak D match, TRBD1 (6 bases). The CDR3 DNA sequence: TGTGCCAAACGACAGGCCTACACCGGGGAGCTGTTTTTT. Protein sequence: CAKRQAYTGELFF.